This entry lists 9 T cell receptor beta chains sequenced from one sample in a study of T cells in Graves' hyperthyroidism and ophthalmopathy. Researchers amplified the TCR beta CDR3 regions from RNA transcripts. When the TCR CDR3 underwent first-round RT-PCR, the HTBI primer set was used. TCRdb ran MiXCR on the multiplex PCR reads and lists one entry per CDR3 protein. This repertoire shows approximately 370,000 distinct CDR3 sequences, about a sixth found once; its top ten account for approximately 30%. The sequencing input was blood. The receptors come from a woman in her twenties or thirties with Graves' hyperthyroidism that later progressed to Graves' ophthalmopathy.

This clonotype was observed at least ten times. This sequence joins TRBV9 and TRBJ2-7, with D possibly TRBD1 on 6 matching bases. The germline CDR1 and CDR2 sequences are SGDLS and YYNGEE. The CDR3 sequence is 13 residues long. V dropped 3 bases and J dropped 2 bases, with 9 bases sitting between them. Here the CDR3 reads CASSGRGTYEQYF. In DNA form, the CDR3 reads TGTGCCAGCAGCGGCAGGGGCACCTACGAGCAGTACTTC.

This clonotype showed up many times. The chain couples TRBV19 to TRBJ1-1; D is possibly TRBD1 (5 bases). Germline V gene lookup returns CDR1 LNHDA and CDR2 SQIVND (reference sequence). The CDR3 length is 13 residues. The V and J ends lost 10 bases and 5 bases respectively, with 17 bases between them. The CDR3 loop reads CATRLGGSTEAFF. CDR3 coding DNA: TGTGCCACCAGGCTGGGGGGGTCGACTGAAGCTTTCTTT.

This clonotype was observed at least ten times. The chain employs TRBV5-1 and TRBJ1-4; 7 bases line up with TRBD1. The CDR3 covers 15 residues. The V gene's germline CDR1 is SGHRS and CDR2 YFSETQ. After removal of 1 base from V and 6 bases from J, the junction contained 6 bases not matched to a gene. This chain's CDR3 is CASSLSTGKDEKLFF. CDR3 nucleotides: TGCGCCAGCAGCTTGTCGACAGGGAAAGATGAAAAACTGTTTTTT.

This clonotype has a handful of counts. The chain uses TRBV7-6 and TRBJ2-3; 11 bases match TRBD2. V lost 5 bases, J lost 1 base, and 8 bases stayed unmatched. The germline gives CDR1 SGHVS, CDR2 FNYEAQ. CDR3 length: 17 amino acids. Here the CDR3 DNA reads TGTGCCAGCAGCCGAACAAATAGCGGGAGGGGCACAGATACGCAGTATTTT. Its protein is CASSRTNSGRGTDTQYF.

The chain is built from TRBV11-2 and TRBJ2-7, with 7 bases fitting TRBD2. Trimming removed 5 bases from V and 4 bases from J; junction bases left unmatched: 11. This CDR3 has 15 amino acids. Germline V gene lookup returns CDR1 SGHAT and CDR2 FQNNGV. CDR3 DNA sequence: TGTGCCAGCAGCGGGGGGGGGGTAGTATGGTACGAGCAGTACTTC. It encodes CASSGGGVVWYEQYF.

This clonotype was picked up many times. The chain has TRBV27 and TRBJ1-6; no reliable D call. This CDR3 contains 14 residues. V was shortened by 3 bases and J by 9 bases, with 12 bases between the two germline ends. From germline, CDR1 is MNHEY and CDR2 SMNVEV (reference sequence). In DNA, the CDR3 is TGTGCCAGCAGTTTTGGGCAGGCGTTTTCACCCCTCCACTTT. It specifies CASSFGQAFSPLHF.

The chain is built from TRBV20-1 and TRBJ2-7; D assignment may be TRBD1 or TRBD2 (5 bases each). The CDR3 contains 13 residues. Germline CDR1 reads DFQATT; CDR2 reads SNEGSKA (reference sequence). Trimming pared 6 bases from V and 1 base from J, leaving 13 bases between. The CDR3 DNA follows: TGCAGTGCGAACCGGGACCTATCCTACGAGCAGTACTTC. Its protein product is CSANRDLSYEQYF.

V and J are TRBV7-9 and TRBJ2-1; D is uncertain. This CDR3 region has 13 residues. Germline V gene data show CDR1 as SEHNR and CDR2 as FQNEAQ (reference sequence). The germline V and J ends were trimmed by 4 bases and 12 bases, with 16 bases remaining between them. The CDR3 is CASSSSPSRGQFF. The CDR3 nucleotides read TGTGCCAGCAGCTCCTCTCCATCTCGCGGGCAGTTCTTC.

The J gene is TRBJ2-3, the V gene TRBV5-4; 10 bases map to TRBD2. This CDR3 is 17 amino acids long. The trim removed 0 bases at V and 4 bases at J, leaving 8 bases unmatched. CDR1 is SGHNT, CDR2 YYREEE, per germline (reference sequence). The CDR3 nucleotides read TGTGCCAGCAGCTTGGGCCTTAGCGGGAGGAAGGCAGATACGCAGTATTTT. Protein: CASSLGLSGRKADTQYF.